There are a few counts of the clone carrying this T cell receptor (beta chain). Antigen: not known. The data derive from a study of beta chain features in type 1 diabetes. Trimming removed 9 bases at V and 14 bases at J, with 11 bases between. Germline loops: CDR1 LNHDA, CDR2 SQIVND (reference sequence). The CDR3 contains 10 residues. Expressed TCRB transcripts were sequenced because the isolated RNA had all been reverse transcribed beforehand. Each sample of naive, central memory or regulatory T cells had, on average, about 3.57 million reads. Assay: immunoSEQ multiplex PCR; the TCRdb copy retains only in-frame clones and omits some. The repertoire has over 200,000 clones, under 13% of them found once; the top ten carry about 0.018%. Via the markers CD45RO/CCR7/CD25/CD127/CD95/CD27, stem cell-like memory, regulatory, central memory and naive CD4+ cells were sorted. Overall study findings and caveats: There was a moderate but significant shortening of TCRB CDR3s in all four CD4+ subsets of Type 1 diabetes patients. It was not settled here whether HLA type affects TCRB rearrangement.

This chain links TRBV19 with TRBJ1-6, with D unresolved. The sequenced sample consisted of naive CD4+ T cells from blood. The receptor was isolated from a man aged 25-45 years with type 1 diabetes. DNA of the CDR3: TGTGCCAGCTCCGGGAAGACCCTCCACTTT. This gives the protein CASSGKTLHF.